The 22 T cell receptor beta chains reported below all come from one sample, sequenced in a study of CD8 T cells in ankylosing spondylitis. TCRdb re-called the 5' RACE reads through MiXCR, storing one row per CDR3 protein. Of 750,000 to 850,000 distinct CDR3 sequences listed, roughly 12% were seen once; the top ten hold 0.45% to 0.6%. Study findings and constraints: Ankylosing spondylitis blood appeared to carry a characteristic TCR beta motif of several highly homologous variants.

These receptors' targets are unknown. The sequencing sample was made of blood, either unsorted or a sorted T cell fraction (not recorded which). These TCRs come from a male donor with ankylosing spondylitis.

This sequence joins TRBV20-1 and TRBJ1-2; D gene ambiguous. Looked up from germline, CDR1 is DFQATT and CDR2 is SNEGSKA (reference sequence). V was pared by 2 bases and J by 4 bases, with 11 bases between. The CDR3 runs 13 residues. DNA of the CDR3: TGCAGTGCTAGAACTGGGCTGGGCTATGGCTACACCTTC. Translating gives CSARTGLGYGYTF.

J is TRBJ1-6 and V is TRBV28; no firm D call. The V gene's germline CDR1 is MDHEN and CDR2 SYDVKM. The CDR3 sequence is 16 residues long. V was trimmed by 5 bases and J by 7 bases, leaving 18 bases between them. CDR3 residues: CASSPIGRLPNSPLHF. The DNA of the CDR3 is TGTGCCAGCAGTCCAATTGGACGGCTCCCCAATTCACCCCTCCACTTT.

The sample holds a few counts of this clonotype. V usage is TRBV20-1 and J usage is TRBJ1-2, with TRBD1 matching over 9 bases. J gave up 5 bases and V 2 bases, and 9 bases lay outside the gene matches. The CDR3 has 15 residues. Germline V gene lookup returns CDR1 DFQATT and CDR2 SNEGSKA (reference sequence). The CDR3 DNA is TGCAGTGCTAGATCTTTGGACAGGGGTGGTTATGGCTACACCTTC. This codes for CSARSLDRGGYGYTF.

This chain links TRBV28 with TRBJ2-5; D gene uncertain. The V and J ends lost 7 bases and 3 bases respectively, with 12 bases between them. The CDR3 consists of 13 residues. Germline assignment: CDR1 MDHEN and CDR2 SYDVKM. CDR3 nucleotides: TGTGCCAGCACCTTGTGGGCCGAAGAGACCCAGTACTTC. Translation gives CASTLWAEETQYF.

In its sample, this clonotype was seen many times. The J gene is TRBJ1-1, the V gene TRBV18; TRBD1 matches at 7 bases. This CDR3 region has 15 residues. With 1 base clipped from V and 5 bases from J, the junction kept 7 bases outside the gene matches. The V gene's germline CDR1 is KGHSH and CDR2 LQKENI. The chain's CDR3 is CASSPRTGEWTEAFF. In DNA form, the CDR3 reads TGTGCCAGCTCACCACGGACAGGCGAATGGACTGAAGCTTTCTTT.

The chain joins TRBV4-2 to TRBJ2-1, with TRBD1 identical over 9 bases. Germline CDR1 LGHNA, CDR2 YNFKEQ. This CDR3 has 15 residues. V was pared by 1 base and J by 7 bases, with 5 bases of the junction left unmatched. The CDR3 DNA sequence: TGTGCCAGCAGCCAAGCGGGGACAGGGAGAAATGAGCAGTTCTTC. Its protein is CASSQAGTGRNEQFF.

The chain combines TRBV6-2 or TRBV6-3 with TRBJ2-1; 7 nucleotides align to TRBD1. Trimming at V came to 4 bases and at J to 3 bases, leaving 9 bases not matched to a gene. Germline lookup yields CDR1 MNHEY and CDR2 SVGEGT. CDR3 length: 16 residues. CDR3 amino acids: CASSSHRDRDYNEQFF. DNA for the CDR3: TGTGCCAGCAGTTCCCACCGGGACAGAGACTACAATGAGCAGTTCTTC.

The chain is built from TRBV10-3 and TRBJ2-1; TRBD1 is a possible D gene (6 bases). The germline V gene has CDR1 ENHRY and CDR2 SYGVKD. The CDR3 contains 13 residues. Between the trimmed V and J ends, which lost 6 bases and 1 base, there was a span of 7 bases. CDR3 loop: CAIRDSSYNEQFF. The DNA for the CDR3 is TGTGCCATCAGGGACAGTTCCTACAATGAGCAGTTCTTC.

The chain uses TRBV7-3 and TRBJ1-6; D ambiguous. Germline assignment: CDR1 SGHTA and CDR2 FQGTGA. V lost 2 bases, J lost 1 base, and 9 bases lay in between. The CDR3 is made up of 16 amino acids. This chain's CDR3 is CASSLLLTSYNSPLHF. The CDR3 nucleotides read TGTGCCAGCAGCTTACTTTTAACTTCCTATAATTCACCCCTCCACTTT. Based on the CDR3 plus reference TRBV7-3 and TRBJ1-6, the full variable domain is GAGVSQTPSNKVTEKGKYVELRCDPISGHTALYWYRQSLGQGPEFLIYFQGTGAADDSGLPNDRFFAVRPEGSVSTLKIQRTERGDSAVYLCASSLLLTSYNSPLHFGNGTRLTVT.

This sequence joins TRBV7-2 and TRBJ2-5; D unclear. V was pared by 2 bases and J by 5 bases, with 12 bases between. The CDR3 sequence is 14 residues long. The germline V gene encodes CDR1 SGHTA and CDR2 FQGNSA. CDR3 loop: CASSLTETQETQYF. The CDR3 DNA reads as TGTGCCAGCAGCTTAACAGAAACTCAGGAGACCCAGTACTTC.

The chain links TRBV4-2 to TRBJ2-1; tentatively, D is TRBD2 (6 bases). The CDR3 is made up of 16 amino acids. Germline values: CDR1 LGHNA, CDR2 YNFKEQ. The germline V and J ends were trimmed by 0 bases and 1 base, with 10 bases remaining between them. The CDR3 here is CASSQETSPSYNEQFF. The CDR3 DNA reads as TGTGCCAGCAGCCAAGAAACTAGCCCTTCCTACAATGAGCAGTTCTTC.

This clonotype was found many times. This chain joins TRBV4-2 and TRBJ1-1, with no clear D. Germline loops: CDR1 LGHNA, CDR2 YNFKEQ. The V end lost 0 bases, the J end lost 10 bases, and 18 bases lay between the germline ends. This CDR3 is 15 amino acids long. The CDR3 DNA follows: TGTGCCAGCAGCCAAGATTTGGGCACTCCCCTGGGAGCTTTCTTT. This translates into CASSQDLGTPLGAFF.

This clonotype showed up just a few times. The genes are TRBV24-1 and TRBJ2-1, with 10 nucleotides matching TRBD2. This CDR3 is built from 15 residues. Trimming at V came to 3 bases and at J to 7 bases, leaving 5 bases not matched to a gene. Germline CDR1 is KGHDR and CDR2 is SFDVKD. The CDR3 protein is CATSDRASGSNEQFF. In nucleotides, the CDR3 is TGTGCCACCAGTGATAGGGCTAGCGGGAGTAATGAGCAGTTCTTC.

This clonotype was seen only a few times. The rearrangement joins TRBV6-6 to TRBJ1-1; 7 nucleotides match TRBD1. The junction had 3 bases not matched to a gene; V was cut back by 0 bases and J by 8 bases. Germline CDR1 and CDR2: MNHNY and SVGAGI (reference sequence). The CDR3 has 13 amino acids. CDR3 sequence: CASSYSETGEAFF. CDR3 DNA sequence: TGTGCCAGCAGTTACTCTGAGACAGGGGAAGCTTTCTTT.

This clonotype was detected a few times. The rearrangement uses TRBV5-6 and TRBJ2-5, with D possibly being TRBD2 (5 bases). The CDR3 is made up of 16 amino acids. Germline V gives CDR1 SGHDT, CDR2 YYEEEE. Trimming took 4 bases from V and 4 from J, leaving 20 bases between them. CDR3 DNA: TGTGCCAGCAGCCTTATCCCGGGATCTTTGGGAGAGACCCAGTACTTC. It encodes CASSLIPGSLGETQYF.

This clonotype was seen many times. The chain joins TRBV10-3 to TRBJ2-1; D gene unclear. Germline lookup yields CDR1 ENHRY and CDR2 SYGVKD. V was pared by 4 bases and J by 7 bases, with 17 bases between. The CDR3 length is 15 residues. CDR3 amino acids: CAISGPGLVVNEQFF. CDR3 DNA sequence: TGTGCCATCAGTGGCCCCGGGCTAGTAGTTAATGAGCAGTTCTTC.

This clonotype was seen more than once but under ten times. The rearrangement joins TRBV5-6 to TRBJ2-3; TRBD2 aligns across 8 bases. V shed 2 bases and J 8 bases; nucleotides not matched to a gene: 13. The V gene's germline CDR1 is SGHDT and CDR2 YYEEEE. The CDR3 contains 16 residues. The CDR3 nucleotides read TGTGCCAGCAGCTTAGAGCCGGGAGGGAAAGTTGCTACGCAGTATTTT. Residues: CASSLEPGGKVATQYF.

The CDR3 here is CASSYVGGRMVNEQFF. The CDR3 DNA reads TGTGCCAGCAGTTACGTCGGCGGGAGAATGGTCAATGAGCAGTTCTTC. The genes are TRBV6-2 or TRBV6-3 and TRBJ2-1; 7 bases are shared with TRBD2. This CDR3 is 16 amino acids long. The V and J ends lost 2 bases and 6 bases, in that order; junction bases with no gene match: 10. The germline V gene encodes CDR1 MNHEY and CDR2 SVGEGT.

This clonotype was seen more than once but under ten times. The chain has TRBV10-1 and TRBJ2-2, with no clear D. Between the trimmed V and J ends, which lost 7 bases and 0 bases, there was a span of 9 bases. The CDR3 is 14 residues long. Germline V lookup: CDR1 WNHNN, CDR2 SYGVQD (reference sequence). The CDR3 reads CASMGSANTGELFF. CDR3 nucleotide sequence: TGCGCCAGCATGGGCAGTGCGAACACCGGGGAGCTGTTTTTT.

This clonotype was counted a few times. The rearrangement links TRBV4-1 to TRBJ2-2, with 7 bases matching TRBD2. V was clipped by 2 bases and J by 4 bases; unmatched bases: 4. Germline V gene sequence: CDR1 MGHRA, CDR2 YSYEKL. This CDR3 is 15 amino acids long. As DNA, the CDR3 is TGCGCCAGCAGCCAATGGACTAGAGCCACCGGGGAGCTGTTTTTT. It translates to CASSQWTRATGELFF.

In this sample, this clonotype turned up a few times. The genes are TRBV20-1 and TRBJ2-7; 10 bases agree with TRBD2. CDR1 and CDR2 from the germline V gene are DFQATT and SNEGSKA (reference sequence). The CDR3 runs to 15 residues. V lost 1 base, J lost 3 bases, and 6 bases stayed unmatched. CDR3 DNA: TGCAGTGCTAGAGTTTGGACTAGCGGTCTCTACGAGCAGTACTTC. This sequence encodes CSARVWTSGLYEQYF.

This chain links TRBV6-2 or TRBV6-3 with TRBJ2-2; D not resolved. Germline loops: CDR1 MNHEY, CDR2 SVGEGT. Trimming took off 6 bases at V and 6 bases at J, with 5 bases between the two ends. This CDR3 comprises 11 residues. The CDR3 DNA follows: TGTGCCAGCAGGCAGGCCGGGGAGCTGTTTTTT. Its translation: CASRQAGELFF.